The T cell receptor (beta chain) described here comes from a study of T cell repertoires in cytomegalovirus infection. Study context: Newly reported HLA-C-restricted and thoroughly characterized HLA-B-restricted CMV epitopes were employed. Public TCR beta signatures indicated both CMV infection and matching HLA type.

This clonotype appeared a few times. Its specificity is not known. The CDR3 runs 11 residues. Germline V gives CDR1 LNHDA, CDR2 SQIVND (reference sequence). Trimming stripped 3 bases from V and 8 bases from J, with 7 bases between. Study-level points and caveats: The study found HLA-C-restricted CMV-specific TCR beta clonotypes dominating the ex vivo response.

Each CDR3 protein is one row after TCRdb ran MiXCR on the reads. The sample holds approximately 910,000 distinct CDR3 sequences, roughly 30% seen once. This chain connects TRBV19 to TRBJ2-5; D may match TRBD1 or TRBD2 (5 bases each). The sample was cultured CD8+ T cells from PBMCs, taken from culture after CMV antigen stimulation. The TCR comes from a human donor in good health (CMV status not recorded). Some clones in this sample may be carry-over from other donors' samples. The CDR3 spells CASSMGRTQYF. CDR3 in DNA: TGTGCCAGTAGTATGGGACGAACCCAGTACTTC.